These 2 T cell receptor beta chains came from one sample sequenced in a study of PD-1 blockade in classical Hodgkin lymphoma. Assay: immunoSEQ multiplex PCR; the TCRdb copy retains only in-frame clones and omits some. The sample yields about 30,000 clones, roughly nine tenths seen once. As for time point: newly diagnosed, previously untreated cHL patient sample. Magnetic negative selection of thawed PBMCs was the method by which CD4+ T cells were purified. Sequencing used CD4+ T cells from blood. The receptor set was obtained from a human donor with classical Hodgkin lymphoma.

This chain joins TRBV18 and TRBJ1-1, with 9 positions matching TRBD1. The CDR3 extends over 13 amino acids. Germline CDR1 reads KGHSH; CDR2 reads LQKENI. The V segment lost 4 bases and the J segment 11 bases; nucleotides outside the gene matches: 8. CDR3: CASSLRDRVVAFF. CDR3 coding DNA: TGTGCCAGCTCACTTCGGGACAGGGTTGTGGCTTTCTTT.

V is TRBV7-3 and J is TRBJ1-2; D is possibly TRBD1 (5 bases). The V end was cut by 5 bases, the J end by 4 bases, with 17 bases between. The germline V gene encodes CDR1 SGHTA and CDR2 FQGTGA. There are 15 residues in the CDR3. The CDR3 DNA reads as TGTGCCAGCAGCCCCGGTCCCCAGGGATTCTATGGCTACACCTTC. Protein sequence: CASSPGPQGFYGYTF.